A selection of T cell receptor beta chains follows, all from one sample in a study of glioma-infiltrating T cells after dendritic cell vaccination. TCRdb's copy holds only in-frame clones and misses some; the assay was immunoSEQ multiplex PCR. The data hold 80,000 to 100,000 clones, with about 80% observed a single time. The input for sequencing was blood, taken before dendritic cell vaccination. The source of these receptors is a human donor with glioblastoma. The conserved cysteine and the conserved F or W are not part of the CDR3 here.

V: TRBV27
length: 15
J: TRBJ1-5
CDR3: ASSLTSGQYSNQPQH

V: TRBV5-1
length: 14
J: TRBJ2-1
CDR3: ASSLVPDFSYNEQF

V: TRBV27
length: 13
J: TRBJ2-1
CDR3: ASSSTGSPYNEQF

V: TRBV19
length: 12
J: TRBJ1-1
CDR3: ASRGTGRNTEAF

V: TRBV5-1
length: 12
J: TRBJ2-5
CDR3: ASSSSGGQETQY

V: TRBV6-5
length: 13
J: TRBJ1-2
CDR3: ASGRDMSANYGYT

V: TRBV7-9
length: 15
J: TRBJ2-3
CDR3: ASSSGLAGPREDTQY

V: TRBV5-1
length: 13
J: TRBJ1-5
CDR3: ASSAGQGANQPQH

V: TRBV5-1
length: 12
J: TRBJ1-4
CDR3: ASSYQGGEEKLF

V: TRBV11-2
length: 13
J: TRBJ1-2
CDR3: ASSLRGGWNYGYT

V: TRBV5-1
length: 14
J: TRBJ2-1
CDR3: ASSLRGTGALLEQF

V: TRBV15
length: 12
J: TRBJ1-1
CDR3: ATSPESGRDEAF

V: TRBV2
length: 10
J: TRBJ1-1
CDR3: ASLGRGDEAF

V: TRBV28
length: 13
J: TRBJ2-1
CDR3: ASSLWESSYNEQF

V: TRBV9
length: 12
J: TRBJ2-3
CDR3: ASSVRQGGDTQY

V: TRBV28
length: 13
J: TRBJ1-2
CDR3: ASSPPERTSHGYT

V: TRBV15
length: 12
J: TRBJ2-7
CDR3: ATKAGQSSYEQY

V: TRBV27
length: 12
J: TRBJ2-7
CDR3: ASSLSLLSYEQY

V: TRBV9
length: 11
J: TRBJ2-5
CDR3: ASSGRGRETQY

V: TRBV10-3
length: 13
J: TRBJ1-2
CDR3: AISDPGQGHYGYT

V: TRBV5-1
length: 12
J: TRBJ2-1
CDR3: ASSIRTGYAEQF

V: TRBV27
length: 12
J: TRBJ1-1
CDR3: ASSLNAGNTEAF

V: TRBV6-4
length: 12
J: TRBJ2-6
CDR3: ASSAGAGANVLT

V: TRBV5-1
length: 13
J: TRBJ2-5
CDR3: ASSRGPEAKETQY

V: TRBV11-1
length: 14
J: TRBJ1-4
CDR3: ASSPLAQGGNEKLF

V: TRBV9
length: 11
J: TRBJ1-2
CDR3: ASTEGDNYGYT

V: TRBV11-2
length: 16
J: TRBJ2-7
CDR3: ASSRTSWSRLAGYEQY

V: TRBV5-6
length: 14
J: TRBJ1-1
CDR3: ASSLEQGARAYEAF

V: TRBV30
length: 12
J: TRBJ2-6
CDR3: AWDRGSGANVLT

V: TRBV7-9
length: 13
J: TRBJ1-4
CDR3: ASSLTTGSGEKLF

V: TRBV30
length: 10
J: TRBJ1-1
CDR3: AWSVAARGAF

V: TRBV28
length: 11
J: TRBJ1-4
CDR3: ASRLQGVEKLF

V: TRBV19
length: 11
J: TRBJ2-3
CDR3: ASSWTVTDTQY

V: TRBV5-1
length: 13
J: TRBJ2-7
CDR3: ASSLTTGRSYEQY